Listed here are 28 T cell receptor beta chains from one sample, sequenced in a study of T cells in localized non-small cell lung cancer. Profiled with immunoSEQ multiplex PCR; TCRdb holds only in-frame clones, not every one. Here the sample spans fewer than 45,000 clones, 88% being singletons. The specimen was peripheral blood, collected before any cancer treatment. All receptors derive from a female donor older than 55 with stage I squamous cell lung carcinoma.

The chain combines TRBV10-3 with TRBJ2-5, with a tentative D call TRBD2 (5 bases). The J call may be incorrect, as the DNA end agrees better with TRBJ2-7. CDR3 length: 15 amino acids. Germline CDR1 reads ENHRY; CDR2 reads SYGVKD. The CDR3 nucleotides are TGTGCCATCAGTGAGTCTGAGAGGGCCACCTACGAGCAGTACTTC. Amino acid sequence: CAISESERATYEQYF.

This rearrangement joins TRBV9 to TRBJ2-2; D not resolved. Germline values: CDR1 SGDLS, CDR2 YYNGEE. V was trimmed by 7 bases and J by 2 bases, leaving 12 bases between them. The CDR3 totals 14 residues. CDR3 sequence (DNA): TGTGCCAGCCGGCTGAGAAGAAACACCGGGGAGCTGTTTTTT. Translation gives CASRLRRNTGELFF.

The V and J genes are TRBV27 and TRBJ2-3, with 7 nucleotides matching TRBD2. The V and J ends lost 6 bases and 3 bases, in that order; junction bases with no gene match: 6. This CDR3 has 14 residues. CDR1 MNHEY and CDR2 SMNVEV come from the germline V gene (reference sequence). In nucleotides, the CDR3 is TGTGCCAGCAGATCAGCGGGAATAACAGATACGCAGTATTTT. Its translation is CASRSAGITDTQYF.

The chain combines TRBV7-2 with TRBJ1-1; 10 nucleotides line up with TRBD1. Germline V gives CDR1 SGHTA, CDR2 FQGNSA. J was trimmed by 1 base and V by 5 bases; bases with no gene match: 1. The CDR3 contains 14 residues. The CDR3: CASSRQGANTEAFF. CDR3 DNA: TGTGCCAGCAGCCGACAGGGGGCGAACACTGAAGCTTTCTTT. Complete variable domain (other parts from reference TRBV7-2 and TRBJ1-1): GAGVSQSPSNKVTEKGKDVELRCDPISGHTALYWYRQSLGQGLEFLIYFQGNSAPDKSGLPSDRFSAERTGGSVSTLTIQRTQQEDSAVYLCASSRQGANTEAFFGQGTRLTVV.

V gene TRBV9 combines with J gene TRBJ1-3, with a tentative D call TRBD1 (5 bases). Germline CDR1 and CDR2: SGDLS and YYNGEE. The CDR3 is 13 amino acids. V dropped 6 bases and J dropped 4 bases, with 11 bases sitting between them. CDR3 nucleotides: TGTGCCAGCAAGGGGTCGGGAGGAAACACCATATATTTT. Its translation is CASKGSGGNTIYF.

In regard to this clone: Other DNA variants within this sample encode the same CDR3. The J gene is TRBJ1-1, the V gene TRBV18; D unclear. Germline V gene data show CDR1 as KGHSH and CDR2 as LQKENI. This CDR3 has 13 residues. V was trimmed by 3 bases and J by 1 base, leaving 6 bases between them. The CDR3 sequence is CASSPSGNTEAFF. The DNA of the CDR3 is TGTGCCAGCTCACCGTCCGGGAACACTGAAGCTTTCTTT.

The chain has TRBV20-1 and TRBJ1-6; D remains unclear. Germline V gene data show CDR1 as DFQATT and CDR2 as SNEGSKA (reference sequence). The CDR3 sequence is 11 residues long. Deletions cut 5 bases from V and 11 bases from J, with 10 bases between. DNA for the CDR3: TGCAGTGCTTCTAATGGGCCACCCCTCCACTTT. Amino acids: CSASNGPPLHF.

The sample holds one count of this clone. This chain connects TRBV4-3 to TRBJ2-5; D unresolved. The CDR3 covers 15 residues. Germline V gene lookup returns CDR1 LGHNA and CDR2 YSLEER. The germline V and J ends were trimmed by 4 bases and 7 bases, with 19 bases remaining between them. CDR3 residues: CASSPTRLLEGTQYF. The CDR3 DNA follows: TGCGCCAGCAGCCCTACTCGGCTTCTGGAAGGGACCCAGTACTTC.

V usage is TRBV6-5 and J usage is TRBJ1-3; tentatively, D is TRBD1 (5 bases). The CDR3 has 13 residues. V was shortened by 8 bases and J by 2 bases, with 10 bases between the two germline ends. Germline CDR1 reads MNHEY; CDR2 reads SVGAGI. DNA of the CDR3: TGTGCCAGCCGAAGGGGCGCTGGAAACACCATATATTTT. It is translated as CASRRGAGNTIYF.

This chain uses TRBV4-1 with TRBJ2-3, with TRBD2 identical over 11 bases. This CDR3 spans 17 amino acids. The junction had 4 bases not matched to a gene; V was cut back by 1 base and J by 1 base. CDR1 and CDR2 (germline): MGHRA, YSYEKL. This chain's CDR3 is CASSQAQGLAGTDTQYF. As DNA, the CDR3 is TGCGCCAGCAGCCAAGCCCAGGGACTAGCGGGCACAGATACGCAGTATTTT.

V is TRBV6-5 and J is TRBJ2-5, with D perhaps given as TRBD1 or TRBD2 (6 bases each). Germline V gene sequence: CDR1 MNHEY, CDR2 SVGAGI. V was pared by 2 bases and J by 4 bases, with 14 bases between. The CDR3 is 15 residues long. The CDR3 nucleotides read TGTGCCAGCAGTTACGTTGGGGGGCGGGGAGAGACCCAGTACTTC. It yields the protein CASSYVGGRGETQYF.

V usage is TRBV6-6 and J usage is TRBJ1-3; no clear D gene. The germline V gene has CDR1 MNHNY and CDR2 SVGAGI (reference sequence). The CDR3 has 15 amino acids. The V end was cut by 2 bases, the J end by 4 bases, with 12 bases between. The CDR3 DNA sequence: TGTGCCAGCAGTTACAAGACCCCGGCGGGAAACACCATATATTTT. Translated, it gives CASSYKTPAGNTIYF.

The rearrangement joins TRBV7-3 to TRBJ2-3, with TRBD2 identical over 9 bases. CDR1 and CDR2 (germline): SGHTA, FQGTGA. This CDR3 contains 17 residues. Trimming took 2 bases from V and 5 from J; bases not matched to a gene: 11. This CDR3 is CASSLGLAGSRGDTQYF. The CDR3 DNA sequence: TGTGCCAGCAGCTTAGGGCTAGCGGGAAGTCGGGGAGATACGCAGTATTTT.

This clone appeared a few times. The J gene is TRBJ1-6, the V gene TRBV7-2; D not certain. The CDR3 contains 14 residues. Germline V lookup: CDR1 SGHTA, CDR2 FQGNSA. V shed 8 bases and J shed 7 bases, with 15 bases lying between them. DNA of the CDR3: TGTGCCAGCTCCCGTTTCGACGGCAATTCACCCCTCCACTTT. Amino acids: CASSRFDGNSPLHF.

This clone was counted a few times. The rearrangement joins TRBV6-4 to TRBJ1-2; 10 positions agree with TRBD1. The CDR3 contains 14 residues. CDR1 and CDR2 (germline): MRHNA, SNTAGT. V dropped 1 base and J dropped 6; count of bases not matched to a gene: 2. The CDR3 loop is CASSDFGTGDGYTF. In nucleotides, the CDR3 is TGTGCCAGCAGTGACTTCGGGACAGGGGATGGCTACACCTTC.

The chain couples TRBV6-5 to TRBJ2-7; tentatively, D is TRBD1 (6 bases). The ends were cut back, 8 bases at V and 2 bases at J, with 10 bases in the middle. The CDR3 spans 12 residues. The germline gives CDR1 MNHEY, CDR2 SVGAGI. Here the CDR3 reads CASGTPTYEQYF. The CDR3 region has the DNA TGTGCCAGCGGGACACCTACCTACGAGCAGTACTTC.

This chain joins TRBV9 and TRBJ2-1, with D unclear. In germline, CDR1 is SGDLS, CDR2 YYNGEE. The V end lost 2 bases, the J end lost 5 bases, and 2 bases lay between the germline ends. This CDR3 contains 11 residues. CDR3 loop: CASSVNNEQFF. The CDR3 bases are TGTGCCAGCAGCGTGAACAATGAGCAGTTCTTC.

V usage is TRBV19 and J usage is TRBJ2-7; possibly TRBD2 for D (5 bases). From germline, CDR1 is LNHDA and CDR2 SQIVND (reference sequence). V was clipped by 5 bases and J by 3 bases, with 14 bases between them. CDR3 length equals 14 residues. The chain's CDR3 is CASSPRRERYEQYF. DNA for the CDR3: TGTGCCAGTAGTCCCCGCCGGGAACGCTACGAGCAGTACTTC.

The chain is built from TRBV4-3 and TRBJ2-2; 12 bases fit TRBD2. Germline CDR1 LGHNA, CDR2 YSLEER. This CDR3 comprises 17 residues. After removal of 4 bases from V and 6 bases from J, the junction contained 9 bases not matched to a gene. CDR3 sequence: CASSLQLAGGLAGELFF. CDR3 in DNA: TGCGCCAGCAGCCTTCAGCTAGCGGGAGGGTTGGCCGGGGAGCTGTTTTTT.

The chain combines TRBV2 with TRBJ2-2, with 9 bases aligning to TRBD2. J was trimmed by 5 bases and V by 6 bases; bases with no gene match: 7. Germline CDR1 SNHLY, CDR2 FYNNEI. This CDR3 has 15 residues. The CDR3 loop is CASSALAGGTGELFF. The CDR3 DNA reads TGTGCCAGCAGCGCACTAGCGGGCGGAACCGGGGAGCTGTTTTTT.

The rearrangement links TRBV14 to TRBJ2-1; 16 bases map to TRBD2. CDR1 is SGHDN and CDR2 is FVKESK in the germline V gene. The CDR3 extends over 19 amino acids. V lost 4 bases, J lost 1 base, and 7 bases stayed unmatched. The CDR3 here is CASSLGTSGRVRSYNEQFF. CDR3 nucleotides: TGTGCCAGCAGCCTCGGGACTAGCGGGAGGGTGAGGTCCTACAATGAGCAGTTCTTC.

The rearrangement uses TRBV7-2 and TRBJ2-7; TRBD2 aligns across 8 bases. Germline-derived CDR1 and CDR2 are SGHTA and FQGNSA. J lost 5 bases, V lost 1 base, and 4 bases had no gene match. The CDR3 contains 14 residues. The CDR3 region is CASSLDGRADEQYF. As DNA, the CDR3 is TGTGCCAGCAGCTTAGACGGGAGGGCCGACGAGCAGTACTTC.

The count of this clone is one. This chain joins TRBV15 and TRBJ1-2, with TRBD1 identical over 12 bases. V shed 0 bases and J 8 bases; nucleotides not matched to a gene: 7. CDR3 length equals 16 residues. Germline V gene sequence: CDR1 LNHNV, CDR2 YYDKDF (reference sequence). The CDR3 DNA is TGTGCCACCAGCAGAGATAACCCCGGGACAGGGGGCGGCTACACCTTC. Its translation: CATSRDNPGTGGGYTF.

The V and J genes are TRBV7-6 and TRBJ2-6; D ambiguous. Per germline, CDR1 SGHVS and CDR2 FNYEAQ. The V end was cut by 0 bases, the J end by 1 base, with 7 bases between. CDR3 length: 16 residues. This CDR3 reads CASSLARVSGANVLTF. The CDR3 DNA reads TGTGCCAGCAGCTTAGCCCGGGTATCTGGGGCCAACGTCCTGACTTTC.

The chain links TRBV9 to TRBJ1-3, with D possibly TRBD1 on 5 matching bases. Germline V gene lookup returns CDR1 SGDLS and CDR2 YYNGEE. V lost 0 bases and J lost 2, with 9 bases in between. The CDR3 has 15 amino acids. CDR3 region: CASSVGGATGNTIYF. For the CDR3, the DNA is TGTGCCAGCAGCGTAGGGGGCGCGACTGGAAACACCATATATTTT.

The chain links TRBV18 to TRBJ2-7; 9 bases fit TRBD2. Germline V gene data show CDR1 as KGHSH and CDR2 as LQKENI. This CDR3 has 17 amino acids. V trimming: 5 bases; J trimming: 0 bases; junction bases outside the gene matches: 11. CDR3 loop: CASSSKGSGGSSYEQYF. The DNA of the CDR3 is TGTGCCAGCTCATCTAAAGGTAGCGGGGGCAGCTCCTACGAGCAGTACTTC.

The genes are TRBV7-2 and TRBJ2-6, with 8 bases matching TRBD2. Looked up from germline, CDR1 is SGHTA and CDR2 is FQGNSA. The V gene end was trimmed by 5 bases and the J gene end by 0 bases; junction bases not matched to a gene: 3. The length of the CDR3 is 16 residues. The chain's CDR3 is CASSRGGASGANVLTF. CDR3 nucleotides: TGTGCCAGCAGCCGGGGGGGGGCCTCTGGGGCCAACGTCCTGACTTTC.

The chain combines TRBV11-2 with TRBJ2-3; D unclear. V lost 5 bases and J 1 base, leaving 10 bases between the germline ends. The CDR3 runs 14 residues. Germline V gene sequence: CDR1 SGHAT, CDR2 FQNNGV. In DNA, the CDR3 is TGTGCCAGCAGCCGACGAACGGGCACAGATACGCAGTATTTT. Its protein is CASSRRTGTDTQYF. The complete variable domain, with remaining parts taken from reference TRBV11-2 and TRBJ2-3, reads EAGVAQSPRYKIIEKRQSVAFWCNPISGHATLYWYQQILGQGPKLLIQFQNNGVVDDSQLPKDRFSAERLKGVDSTLKIQPAKLEDSAVYLCASSRRTGTDTQYFGPGTRLTVL.